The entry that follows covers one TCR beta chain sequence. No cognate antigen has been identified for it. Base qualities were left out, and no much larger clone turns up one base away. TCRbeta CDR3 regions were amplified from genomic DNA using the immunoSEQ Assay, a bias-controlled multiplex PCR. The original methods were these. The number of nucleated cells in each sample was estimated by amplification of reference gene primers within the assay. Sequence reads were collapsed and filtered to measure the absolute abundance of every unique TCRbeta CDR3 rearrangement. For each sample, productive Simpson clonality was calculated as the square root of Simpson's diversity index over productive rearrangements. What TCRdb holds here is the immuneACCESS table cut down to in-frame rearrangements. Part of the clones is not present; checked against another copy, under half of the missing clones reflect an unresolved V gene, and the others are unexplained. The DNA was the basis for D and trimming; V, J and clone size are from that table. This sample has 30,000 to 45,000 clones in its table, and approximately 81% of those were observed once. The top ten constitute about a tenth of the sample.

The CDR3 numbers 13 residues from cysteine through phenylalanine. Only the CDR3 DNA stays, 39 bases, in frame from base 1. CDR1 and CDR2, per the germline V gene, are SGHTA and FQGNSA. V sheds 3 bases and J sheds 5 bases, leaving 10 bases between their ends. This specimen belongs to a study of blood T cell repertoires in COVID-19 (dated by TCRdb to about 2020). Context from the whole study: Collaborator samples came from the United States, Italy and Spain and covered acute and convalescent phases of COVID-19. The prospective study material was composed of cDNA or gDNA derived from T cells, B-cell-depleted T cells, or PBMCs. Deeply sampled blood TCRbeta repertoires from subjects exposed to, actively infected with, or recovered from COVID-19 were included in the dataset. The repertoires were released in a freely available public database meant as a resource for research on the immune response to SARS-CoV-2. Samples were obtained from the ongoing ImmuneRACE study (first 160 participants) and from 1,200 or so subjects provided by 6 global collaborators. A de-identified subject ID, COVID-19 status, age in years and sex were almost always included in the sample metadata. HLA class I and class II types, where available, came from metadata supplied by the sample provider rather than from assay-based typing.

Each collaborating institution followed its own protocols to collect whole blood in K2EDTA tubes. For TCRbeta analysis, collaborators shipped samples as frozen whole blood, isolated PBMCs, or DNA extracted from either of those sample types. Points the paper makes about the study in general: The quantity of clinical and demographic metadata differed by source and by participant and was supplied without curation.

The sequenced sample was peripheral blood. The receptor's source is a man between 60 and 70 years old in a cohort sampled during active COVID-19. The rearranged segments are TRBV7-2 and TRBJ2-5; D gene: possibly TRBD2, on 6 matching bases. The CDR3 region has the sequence CASSLGLAETQYF. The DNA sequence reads TGTGCCAGCAGCTTGGGACTTGCGGAGACCCAGTACTTC.